The clone carrying this T cell receptor (beta chain) was detected a few times. Its antigen is still unknown. V lost 3 bases and J lost 6, with 11 bases in between. The CDR3 loop spans 14 amino acids. The germline V gene encodes CDR1 SGHTA and CDR2 FQGNSA. This specimen belongs to a study of T cells after yellow fever vaccination. Study background: Fractions with few cells were prepared using SMART-Seq v4 Ultra Low Input. Whole-study findings and limits: Post-booster reappearance was seen for most primary-vaccination clones (just over 95% CD4, about 90% CD8).

Each CDR3 protein is one row after TCRdb ran MiXCR on the 5' RACE reads. The repertoire consists of some 600,000 distinct CDR3 sequences, with approximately 13% occurring once and the leading ten covering approximately 15%. This TCR came from a man in his thirties or forties who received the YFV17D yellow fever vaccine. The specimen comprised PBMCs, sampled on the day of the yellow fever booster vaccination. This chain links TRBV7-2 with TRBJ2-2; TRBD2 is a possible D gene (5 bases). The CDR3 sequence: CASSFLSEAGELFF. CDR3 sequence (DNA): TGTGCCAGCAGCTTTCTTTCGGAGGCCGGGGAGCTGTTTTTT.